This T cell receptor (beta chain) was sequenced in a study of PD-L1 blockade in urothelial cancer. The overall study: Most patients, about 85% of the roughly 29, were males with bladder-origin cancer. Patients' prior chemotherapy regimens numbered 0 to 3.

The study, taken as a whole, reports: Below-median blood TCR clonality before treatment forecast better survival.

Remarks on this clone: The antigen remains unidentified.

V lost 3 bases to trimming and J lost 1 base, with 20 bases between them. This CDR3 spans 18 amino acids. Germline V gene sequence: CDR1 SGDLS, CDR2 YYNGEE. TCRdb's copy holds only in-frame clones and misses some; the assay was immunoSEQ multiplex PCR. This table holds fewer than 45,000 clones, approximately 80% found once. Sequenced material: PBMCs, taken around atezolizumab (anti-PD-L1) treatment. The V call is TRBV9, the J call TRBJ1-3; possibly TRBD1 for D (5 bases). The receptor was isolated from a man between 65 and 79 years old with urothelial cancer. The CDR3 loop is CASSARVPESESGNTIYF. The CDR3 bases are TGTGCCAGCAGCGCCAGGGTTCCTGAATCCGAATCTGGAAACACCATATATTTT.